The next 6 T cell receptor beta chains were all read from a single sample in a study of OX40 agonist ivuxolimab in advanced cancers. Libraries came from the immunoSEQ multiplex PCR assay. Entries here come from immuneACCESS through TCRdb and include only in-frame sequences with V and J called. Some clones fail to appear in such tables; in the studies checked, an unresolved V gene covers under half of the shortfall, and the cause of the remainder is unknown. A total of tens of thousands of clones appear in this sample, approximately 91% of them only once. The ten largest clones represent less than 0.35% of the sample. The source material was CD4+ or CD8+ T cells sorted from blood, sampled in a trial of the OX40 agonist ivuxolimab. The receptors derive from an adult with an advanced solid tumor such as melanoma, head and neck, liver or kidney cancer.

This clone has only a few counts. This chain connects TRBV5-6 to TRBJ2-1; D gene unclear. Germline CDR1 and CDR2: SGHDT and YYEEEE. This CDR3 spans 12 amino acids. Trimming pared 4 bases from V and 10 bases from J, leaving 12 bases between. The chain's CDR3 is CASSISVHEQFF. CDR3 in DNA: TGTGCCAGCAGCATCTCCGTCCACGAGCAGTTCTTC.

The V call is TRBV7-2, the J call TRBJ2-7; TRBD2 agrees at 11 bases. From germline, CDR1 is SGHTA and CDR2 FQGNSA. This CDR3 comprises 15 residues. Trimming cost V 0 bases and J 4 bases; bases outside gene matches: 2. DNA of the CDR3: TGTGCCAGCAGCTTAGCGGGGACTAGCGGATACGAGCAGTACTTC. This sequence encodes CASSLAGTSGYEQYF.

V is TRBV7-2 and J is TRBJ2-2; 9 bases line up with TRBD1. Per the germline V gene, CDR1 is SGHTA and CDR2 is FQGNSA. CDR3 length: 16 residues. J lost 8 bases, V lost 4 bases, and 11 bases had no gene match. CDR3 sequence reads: CASSSDGTGKVGELFF. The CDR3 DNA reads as TGTGCCAGCAGCTCGGACGGGACAGGGAAAGTTGGGGAGCTGTTTTTT.

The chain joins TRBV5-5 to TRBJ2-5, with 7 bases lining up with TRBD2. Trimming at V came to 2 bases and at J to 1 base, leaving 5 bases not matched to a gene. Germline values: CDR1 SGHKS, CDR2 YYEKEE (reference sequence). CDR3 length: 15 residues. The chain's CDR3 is CASSLLAGPQETQYF. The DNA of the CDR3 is TGTGCCAGCAGCTTATTAGCGGGTCCCCAAGAGACCCAGTACTTC. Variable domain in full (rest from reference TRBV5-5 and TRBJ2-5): DAGVTQSPTHLIKTRGQQVTLRCSPISGHKSVSWYQQVLGQGPQFIFQYYEKEERGRGNFPDRFSARQFPNYSSELNVNALLLGDSALYLCASSLLAGPQETQYFGPGTRLLVL.

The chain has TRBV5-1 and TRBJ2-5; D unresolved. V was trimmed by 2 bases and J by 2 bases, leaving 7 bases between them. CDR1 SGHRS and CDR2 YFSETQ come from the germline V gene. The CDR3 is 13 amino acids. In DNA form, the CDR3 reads TGCGCCAGCAGCTTTGACCCTCAAGAGACCCAGTACTTC. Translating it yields CASSFDPQETQYF. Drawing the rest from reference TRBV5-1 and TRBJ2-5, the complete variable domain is KAGVTQTPRYLIKTRGQQVTLSCSPISGHRSVSWYQQTPGQGLQFLFEYFSETQRNKGNFPGRFSGRQFSNSRSEMNVSTLELGDSALYLCASSFDPQETQYFGPGTRLLVL.

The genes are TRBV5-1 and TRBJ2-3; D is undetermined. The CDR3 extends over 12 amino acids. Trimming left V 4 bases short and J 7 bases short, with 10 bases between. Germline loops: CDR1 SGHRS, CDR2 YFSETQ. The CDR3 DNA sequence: TGCGCCAGCAGCCTACAGCTGAATACGCAGTATTTT. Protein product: CASSLQLNTQYF.